Listed below are T cell receptor beta chains from one sample, sequenced in a study of cytomegalovirus exposure and HLA in healthy donors. The protocol was immunoSEQ multiplex PCR, while the TCRdb copy is restricted to in-frame clones and leaves out a portion. The top ten clones hold around 1.5% of a sample with 150,000 to 200,000 clones, roughly 80% of them seen once. What was sequenced was PBMCs. These receptor sequences come from a woman aged 25-40 years in good health and CMV-seronegative. CDR3s include the opening cysteine and the closing phenylalanine or tryptophan. The D gene is left open where the match is weak. The size field is filled for only some rows; it gives once, few, many or a size class.

CDR3nt	CDR3aa	abundance	v_gene	j_gene	d_gene
TGTGCCAGCAGCCCCCAAAGGGGAAAACTGTTTTTT	CASSPQRGKLFF	.	TRBV14	TRBJ1-4	.
TGCGCCAGCAGCTTGGCCGGGGAACAGCCCCAGCATTTT	CASSLAGEQPQHF	.	TRBV5-1	TRBJ1-5	.
TGTGCCAGCAGGGAACAGGGTCGAAACACCATATATTTT	CASREQGRNTIYF	.	TRBV27	TRBJ1-3	.
TGTGCCAGTACCAACAGGGGATGGAATCAGCCCCAGCATTTT	CASTNRGWNQPQHF	.	TRBV19	TRBJ1-5	TRBD1
TGTGCCAGCAGTTCCCTAGTCGCGGAGACCCAGTACTTC	CASSSLVAETQYF	.	TRBV7-6	TRBJ2-5	.
TGTGCCAGCAGCTTGGATCCGGGACAGGGCAAATTAGGAGCTTTCTTT	CASSLDPGQGKLGAFF	.	TRBV5-6	TRBJ1-1	TRBD1
TGTGCCAGCAGTTCAGGGGGAACTGAAGCTTTCTTT	CASSSGGTEAFF	.	TRBV6-5	TRBJ1-1	TRBD1
TGCGCCAGCAGCTCCCTAGGGGGAGAGCAGTACTTC	CASSSLGGEQYF	.	TRBV5-1	TRBJ2-7	.
TGTGCCAGTAGGGGGACTAACCAAGAGACCCAGTACTTC	CASRGTNQETQYF	.	TRBV19	TRBJ2-5	TRBD2
TGTGCCAGCAGCTTGGATGGGCCCCGGGGTTATAATTCACCCCTCCACTTT	CASSLDGPRGYNSPLHF	.	TRBV5-4	TRBJ1-6	.
TGTGCCAGTAGTGTACGGGTCTCGAGGACTGAAGCTTTCTTT	CASSVRVSRTEAFF	once	TRBV19	TRBJ1-1	.
TGTGCCATCAGTGCCGACAGGGTAGGGGCCAACGTCCTGACTTTC	CAISADRVGANVLTF	.	TRBV10-3	TRBJ2-6	TRBD1
TGTGCCAGCGGTCGACAGGGGGCGGTCGAGCAGTACTTC	CASGRQGAVEQYF	.	TRBV13	TRBJ2-7	TRBD1
TGCGCCAGCAGCCAAGGAGGAGGGGGCGGACACTATGGCTACACCTTC	CASSQGGGGGHYGYTF	.	TRBV4-1	TRBJ1-2	TRBD1
TGTGCCACCAGCAGAGATCGGGCGGGGCGACAAGAGACCCAGTACTTC	CATSRDRAGRQETQYF	.	TRBV15	TRBJ2-5	.
TGTGCCAGCAGATGGGAGGTCGCTGAAGCTTTCTTT	CASRWEVAEAFF	.	TRBV2	TRBJ1-1	.
TGTGCCAGCAGCTCCACGGTCGGGGAGCTGTTTTTT	CASSSTVGELFF	.	TRBV28	TRBJ2-2	.
TGCGCCAGCAGCTTGGATGGAGCAGGCGGGCCCCTCCACTTT	CASSLDGAGGPLHF	.	TRBV5-1	TRBJ1-6	.
TGTGCCAGCAGGACTAGCGGGGGAGAGACCCAGTACTTC	CASRTSGGETQYF	.	TRBV6-1	TRBJ2-5	TRBD2
TGTGCCAGCAGCTTATTTAGCGGGGGGGCCGGATTGAATGAGCAGTTCTTC	CASSLFSGGAGLNEQFF	.	TRBV7-4	TRBJ2-1	TRBD2
TGTGCCAGCTCACACTCATCCGCTATAGCCACTGGGGAGCAGTTCTTC	CASSHSSAIATGEQFF	.	TRBV18	TRBJ2-1	.
TGTGCTAGTGGTTTGGATAGGCTAGCGGTCCACAATGAGCAGTTCTTC	CASGLDRLAVHNEQFF	.	TRBV12-5	TRBJ2-1	TRBD2
TGCGCCAGCAGCTTAAGGGGGACGGGTGAAAAACTGTTTTTT	CASSLRGTGEKLFF	.	TRBV5-1	TRBJ1-4	.
TGTGCCAGCAGCTTATATTACGGGATCACCGGGGAGCTGTTTTTT	CASSLYYGITGELFF	.	TRBV7-2	TRBJ2-2	.
TGTGCCAGCAGCCCGGACAGGGGGGTGTGGAACACTGAAGCTTTCTTT	CASSPDRGVWNTEAFF	.	TRBV14	TRBJ1-1	TRBD1
TGTGCCAGCAGCGACAGGGGGAACACTGAAGCTTTCTTT	CASSDRGNTEAFF	.	TRBV7-9	TRBJ1-1	TRBD1
TGTGCCAGCTCACCAAGCAGGGACGAGCAGTACTTC	CASSPSRDEQYF	.	TRBV18	TRBJ2-7	.
TGTGCCAGCAGCTTACTAGGCGAGTGGAATGAGCAGTTCTTC	CASSLLGEWNEQFF	.	TRBV7-3	TRBJ2-1	.
TGTTCCAGCAGCTTAGATCAGGGGGCTGGGGCCAACGTCCTGACTTTC	CSSSLDQGAGANVLTF	.	TRBV7-9	TRBJ2-6	TRBD1
TGCGCCAGCACCCGGACAGGGGGCCCCTACGAGCAGTACTTC	CASTRTGGPYEQYF	.	TRBV5-1	TRBJ2-7	TRBD1
TGCGCCAGCAGTGGGGACAGTAGCTCCTACGAGCAGTACTTC	CASSGDSSSYEQYF	.	TRBV5-1	TRBJ2-7	TRBD1
TGTGCCAGCAGTGAAATAGGCTACACCTTC	CASSEIGYTF	.	TRBV6-1	TRBJ1-2	.
TGCAGCGTTCACCACAGGGCGAACACTGAAGCTTTCTTT	CSVHHRANTEAFF	.	TRBV29-1	TRBJ1-1	.
TGTGCCAGCGCTAAGGTAGCGGGGAACTACGAGCAGTACTTC	CASAKVAGNYEQYF	.	TRBV19	TRBJ2-7	TRBD2
TGCGCCAGCTCCAGACTAGCGGGGGAGTCCGGGGAGCTGTTTTTT	CASSRLAGESGELFF	.	TRBV5-1	TRBJ2-2	TRBD2